This entry lists 12 T cell receptor gamma chains sequenced from one sample in a study of gamma-delta chains in newborns, infants, children (dated by TCRdb to 2018 to 2020). Sequencing used an Illumina MiSeq. TCRdb recomputed clones from the public reads with CATT; identical DNA rows were then combined. Recorded for this sample are under 2,000 gamma-chain clones; 12% of them occurred a single time. Of the sample, roughly half falls within the top ten clones. What was sequenced was blood. The receptors come from a child who was a newborn, infant or young child, either healthy, febrile or measles-vaccinated (not recorded which).

In the case of this clone: Other DNA sequences from this sample encode an identical CDR3 as well. The CDR3 loop is CALWENLQELGKKIKVF. DNA for the CDR3: TGTGCCTTGTGGGAGAACTTACAGGAGTTGGGCAAAAAAATCAAGGTATTT. V and J are TRGV9 and TRGJP. Germline-derived CDR1 and CDR2 are GITISATS and ISYDGTV (reference sequence). The trim removed 3 bases at V and 7 bases at J, leaving 9 bases unmatched. This CDR3 region has 17 residues.

This clone has more than one count but fewer than ten. TCRdb lists the protein of a much larger clone for this DNA, which differs at residue 13, so this is likely a read error; the protein given here is translated from the DNA itself. The DNA for the CDR3 is TGTGCCTTGTGGGACATAGAGTTGGGCAAAAAAATCAGGGTATTT. This sequence encodes CALWDIELGKKIRVF. V gene TRGV9 combines with J gene TRGJP. CDR3 length equals 15 residues. In germline, CDR1 is GITISATS, CDR2 ISYDGTV (reference sequence).

This clone counts as medium-sized. The chain has TRGV9 and TRGJP. CDR1 is GITISATS and CDR2 is ISYDGTV in the germline V gene (reference sequence). This CDR3 spans 17 amino acids. V shed 3 bases and J 4 bases; nucleotides not matched to a gene: 6. The DNA for the CDR3 is TGTGCCTTGTGGGAGCATAATCAAGAGTTGGGCAAAAAAATCAAGGTATTT. Translating gives CALWEHNQELGKKIKVF.

This clone qualifies as medium-sized. This same CDR3 is encoded by further DNA sequences in the sample. The V gene is TRGV9, the J gene TRGJP. With 2 bases clipped from V and 7 bases from J, the junction kept 2 bases outside the gene matches. The CDR3 contains 15 residues. Germline V gene sequence: CDR1 GITISATS, CDR2 ISYDGTV (reference sequence). CDR3 sequence (DNA): TGTGCCTTGTGGGAGGCCGAGTTGGGCAAAAAAATCAAGGTATTT. Translation: CALWEAELGKKIKVF.

Note on this clone: A much larger clone differs by one base, so this may be a read error. The chain combines TRGV9 with TRGJP. J lost 7 bases, V lost 0 bases, and 6 bases had no gene match. The CDR3 has 17 residues. Looked up from germline, CDR1 is GITISATS and CDR2 is ISYDGTV (reference sequence). DNA of the CDR3: TGTGCCTTGTGGGAGGTGCGCGCGGAGTTGGGCAAAAAAATCAAGGTATTT. Amino acid sequence: CALWEVRAELGKKIKVF.

By sample fraction, this clone is medium-sized. This chain uses TRGV9 with TRGJP. The CDR3 sequence is 15 residues long. Per germline, CDR1 GITISATS and CDR2 ISYDGTV (reference sequence). V lost 1 base, J lost 10 bases, and 4 bases stayed unmatched. The CDR3 DNA is TGTGCCTTGTGGGAGGTATTTTTGGGCAAAAAAATCAAGGTATTT. Translation gives CALWEVFLGKKIKVF.

The chain is built from TRGV9 and TRGJP. V shed 3 bases, J shed 10 bases, and the junction held 3 bases outside the gene matches. Germline CDR1 GITISATS, CDR2 ISYDGTV (reference sequence). The length of the CDR3 is 14 residues. The CDR3, as DNA: TGTGCCTTGTGGGAGCTATTGGGCAAAAAAATCAAGGTATTT. Its protein product is CALWELLGKKIKVF.

This clone is medium-sized. Given a much more abundant clone one base away, this may be a read error. This CDR3 is also generated by other DNA sequences in the sample. The chain carries TRGV9 and TRGJP. The germline V gene has CDR1 GITISATS and CDR2 ISYDGTV (reference sequence). The CDR3 extends over 15 amino acids. V was pared by 1 base and J by 7 bases, with 1 base of the junction left unmatched. The CDR3 region has the DNA TGTGCCTTGTGGGAGGTCGAGTTGGGCAAAAAAATCAAGGTATTT. Translation: CALWEVELGKKIKVF.

Remarks on this clone: A read error may account for a junction end that differs from germline. Other DNA sequences of this sample code for an identical CDR3. V is TRGV8 and J is TRGJP. The CDR3 contains 15 residues. The germline gives CDR1 VENAVY, CDR2 YDSYNSRV. The DNA of the CDR3 is TGCGCCACCTGGGATAAGGAGTTGGGCAAAAAAATCAAGGTATTT. This sequence encodes CATWDKELGKKIKVF.

This clone was seen a handful of times. The chain recombines TRGV9 with TRGJP. Germline V CDR1 and CDR2: GITISATS, ISYDGTV (reference sequence). The CDR3 loop spans 17 amino acids. With 3 bases clipped from V and 4 bases from J, the junction kept 6 bases outside the gene matches. CDR3 DNA: TGTGCCTTGTGGGAGCCGCAACAAGAGTTGGGCAAAAAAATCAAGGTATTT. As protein: CALWEPQQELGKKIKVF.

On this clone itself: One junction end does not reproduce the germline sequence, and a read error may be involved. Other DNA sequences of this sample code for an identical CDR3. The chain couples TRGV9 to TRGJP. Germline V gene sequence: CDR1 GITISATS, CDR2 ISYDGTV (reference sequence). The CDR3 runs to 15 residues. The CDR3 sequence: CALWENELGKKIKVF. CDR3 nucleotides: TGTGCCTTGTGGGAGAATGAGTTGGGAAAAAAAATCAAGGTATTT.

In its sample, this clone was seen a few times. TCRdb's protein, taken from a much larger clone, differs from this DNA's translation at residue 4, likely owing to a read error; the protein displayed comes from the DNA. V gene TRGV9 combines with J gene TRGJP. Germline V gene sequence: CDR1 GITISATS, CDR2 ISYDGTV (reference sequence). This CDR3 region has 16 residues. The CDR3 spells CALRETQELGKKIKVF. CDR3 DNA sequence: TGTGCCTTGCGGGAGACCCAAGAGTTGGGCAAAAAAATCAAGGTATTT.